A single sample is the source of the 23 T cell receptor beta chains below, sequenced in a study of T cell changes during pregnancy in multiple sclerosis. Sequencing was performed with immunoSEQ multiplex PCR; in TCRdb, only in-frame clones are kept and a portion is missing. The sample lists approximately 52,000 clones, approximately 92% occurring once. The specimen was CD4+ T cells from peripheral blood mononuclear cells, collected in the second trimester of pregnancy. The receptors were gathered from a female donor in good health, enrolled as a control in a pregnancy study.

This chain connects TRBV19 to TRBJ2-7, with TRBD1 matching over 9 bases. Germline CDR1 reads LNHDA; CDR2 reads SQIVND (reference sequence). This CDR3 is 14 amino acids long. Unmatched junction bases numbered 7, after V lost 6 bases and J lost 4 bases. This CDR3 is CASRGTGSSYEQYF. For the CDR3, the DNA is TGTGCCAGTAGAGGGACAGGGAGTTCTTACGAGCAGTACTTC.

The chain combines TRBV5-6 with TRBJ1-1; D may be TRBD1 (5 bases). This CDR3 comprises 14 residues. Deletions cut 3 bases from V and 5 bases from J, with 14 bases between. CDR1 is SGHDT and CDR2 is YYEEEE in the germline V gene. DNA for the CDR3: TGTGCCAGCAGCTCCACAGGAGCTAGGACTGAAGCTTTCTTT. Translation: CASSSTGARTEAFF.

This clone has a single count. V is TRBV18 and J is TRBJ2-7; 9 bases are a match to TRBD2. CDR1 and CDR2 from the germline V gene are KGHSH and LQKENI. CDR3 size: 14 residues. With 4 bases clipped from V and 5 bases from J, the junction kept 6 bases outside the gene matches. The CDR3 here is CASSLGLASHEQYF. As DNA, the CDR3 is TGTGCCAGCTCACTAGGACTAGCGTCCCACGAGCAGTACTTC.

The CDR3 coding sequence is TGTGCCAGCAGTTTACGGTATTGGCGGGGGGGTACCTACGAGCAGTACTTC. Translated, it gives CASSLRYWRGGTYEQYF. This chain links TRBV28 with TRBJ2-7; 9 nucleotides align to TRBD2. J lost 2 bases, V lost 2 bases, and 10 bases had no gene match. The V gene's germline CDR1 is MDHEN and CDR2 SYDVKM. The CDR3 extends over 17 amino acids.

The V and J genes are TRBV5-4 and TRBJ2-5; TRBD1 aligns across 10 bases. The germline V gene encodes CDR1 SGHNT and CDR2 YYREEE (reference sequence). Trimming took 4 bases from V and 4 from J; bases not matched to a gene: 10. The CDR3 spans 16 residues. The CDR3 DNA follows: TGTGCCAGCAGCGGGACCGACAGGGGGCGCGGAGAGACCCAGTACTTC. It translates to CASSGTDRGRGETQYF.

The chain combines TRBV11-2 with TRBJ2-3; the D gene is possibly TRBD1 (5 bases). The germline V gene encodes CDR1 SGHAT and CDR2 FQNNGV. Trimming removed 8 bases from V and 2 bases from J, with 14 bases in between. CDR3 length: 14 residues. The CDR3 here is CASGRQIDTDTQYF. The CDR3 DNA sequence: TGTGCCAGCGGCCGACAGATAGACACAGATACGCAGTATTTT.

The chain couples TRBV5-4 to TRBJ2-3; a weak D match, TRBD2 (5 bases). Germline V lookup: CDR1 SGHNT, CDR2 YYREEE (reference sequence). There are 15 residues in the CDR3. With 1 base removed from V and 0 bases from J, the gap between germline ends came to 9 bases. DNA for the CDR3: TGTGCCAGCAGCTTGACTAGTATCAGCACAGATACGCAGTATTTT. It codes for CASSLTSISTDTQYF. The whole variable domain, remainder taken from reference TRBV5-4 and TRBJ2-3, is ETGVTQSPTHLIKTRGQQVTLRCSSQSGHNTVSWYQQALGQGPQFIFQYYREEENGRGNFPPRFSGLQFPNYSSELNVNALELDDSALYLCASSLTSISTDTQYFGPGTRLTVL.

The chain is built from TRBV5-1 and TRBJ2-5; 7 bases align to TRBD2. The V segment lost 4 bases and the J segment 7 bases; nucleotides outside the gene matches: 7. From germline, CDR1 is SGHRS and CDR2 YFSETQ. This CDR3 has 13 residues. The CDR3 is CASSGSGDLTQYF. The CDR3 DNA follows: TGCGCCAGCAGCGGGAGCGGGGACCTGACCCAGTACTTC.

The chain carries TRBV5-1 and TRBJ2-6; possibly TRBD2 for D (6 bases). This CDR3 comprises 16 residues. CDR1 SGHRS and CDR2 YFSETQ come from the germline V gene. V lost 3 bases and J 2 bases, leaving 12 bases between the germline ends. CDR3 sequence reads: CASSSPSGAGANVLTF. DNA of the CDR3: TGCGCCAGCAGCTCACCCTCGGGGGCTGGGGCCAACGTCCTGACTTTC.

The J gene is TRBJ2-7, the V gene TRBV2; TRBD1 agrees at 9 bases. The ends lost 6 bases at V and 3 bases at J; junction bases unmatched: 9. The germline CDR1 and CDR2 sequences are SNHLY and FYNNEI. The CDR3 loop spans 15 amino acids. CDR3 in amino acids: CASRGDREPIYEQYF. In DNA form, the CDR3 reads TGTGCCAGCAGGGGGGACAGGGAACCCATCTACGAGCAGTACTTC.

V is TRBV10-3 and J is TRBJ2-2, with 9 bases aligning to TRBD1. V shed 11 bases, J shed 6 bases, and the junction held 10 bases outside the gene matches. The CDR3 totals 14 residues. Per germline, CDR1 ENHRY and CDR2 SYGVKD. CDR3 sequence: CAAGQGNSAGELFF. The CDR3 DNA is TGTGCCGCCGGACAGGGGAACTCCGCCGGGGAGCTGTTTTTT.

The chain is built from TRBV4-2 and TRBJ2-2; D uncertain. Trimming removed 3 bases at V and 4 bases at J, with 3 bases between. This CDR3 has 12 amino acids. Germline CDR1 and CDR2: LGHNA and YNFKEQ. This CDR3 reads CASSHSTGELFF. CDR3 DNA sequence: TGTGCCAGCAGCCACAGCACCGGGGAGCTGTTTTTT.

The chain is built from TRBV7-8 and TRBJ2-7; possibly TRBD2 for D (5 bases). The germline V gene has CDR1 SGHVS and CDR2 FQNEAQ. Trimming removed 5 bases at V and 3 bases at J, with 17 bases between. This CDR3 region has 15 residues. This CDR3 reads CASSLPPGKNYEQYF. Written as DNA, the CDR3 is TGTGCCAGCAGCCTGCCTCCGGGGAAAAACTACGAGCAGTACTTC.

The chain employs TRBV6-1 and TRBJ2-3, with TRBD1 identical over 7 bases. CDR1 MNHNS and CDR2 SASEGT come from the germline V gene. Germline trimming cut 7 bases from V and 2 bases from J; bases unmatched to any gene: 9. This CDR3 is built from 15 residues. CDR3 residues: CASNLQGSLTDTQYF. CDR3 DNA: TGTGCCAGCAACCTACAGGGGTCCCTCACAGATACGCAGTATTTT.

The genes are TRBV6-6 and TRBJ1-1, with no clear D. Germline CDR1 reads MNHNY; CDR2 reads SVGAGI (reference sequence). The CDR3 is made up of 12 amino acids. Trimming removed 2 bases at V and 10 bases at J, with 11 bases between. CDR3 loop: CASSYGGRRAFF. CDR3 nucleotide sequence: TGTGCCAGCAGTTACGGCGGGCGCCGAGCTTTCTTT.

The chain recombines TRBV7-8 with TRBJ2-3; TRBD2 is a possible D gene (7 bases). V was cut by 9 bases and J by 1 base, with 14 bases left in between. Germline loops: CDR1 SGHVS, CDR2 FQNEAQ. The CDR3 is made up of 14 amino acids. CDR3 loop: CASRRGGGTDTQYF. The CDR3 DNA follows: TGTGCCAGTCGGAGGGGGGGTGGCACAGATACGCAGTATTTT.

This rearrangement joins TRBV2 to TRBJ2-7, with a possible D match to TRBD2 (5 bases). Trimming cost V 6 bases and J 0 bases, with 12 bases left between them. The CDR3 extends over 14 amino acids. CDR1 is SNHLY, CDR2 FYNNEI, per germline. CDR3 amino acids: CASRREPSSYEQYF. The CDR3 nucleotides read TGTGCCAGCAGGAGGGAGCCATCCTCCTACGAGCAGTACTTC.

The chain is built from TRBV7-2 and TRBJ1-6, with D possibly matching TRBD1 (6 bases). CDR1 and CDR2 (germline): SGHTA, FQGNSA. V gave up 5 bases and J gave up 10 bases, with 12 bases separating them. The CDR3 runs to 13 residues. Written as DNA, the CDR3 is TGTGCCAGCAGCGTCGACAGGAACTCACCCCTCCACTTT. This translates into CASSVDRNSPLHF.

The chain combines TRBV2 with TRBJ2-7, with 11 positions matching TRBD1. Germline CDR1 is SNHLY and CDR2 is FYNNEI. Trimming at V came to 6 bases and at J to 3 bases, leaving 4 bases not matched to a gene. The CDR3 totals 14 residues. DNA of the CDR3: TGTGCCAGCAGGGGACAGGGGGGGAGCTACGAGCAGTACTTC. Translating gives CASRGQGGSYEQYF.

This chain uses TRBV30 with TRBJ2-2, with TRBD2 matching 8 bases. The CDR3 sequence is 19 residues long. Germline CDR1 and CDR2: GTSNPN and SVGIG (reference sequence). Trimming at V came to 3 bases and at J to 5 bases, leaving 20 bases not matched to a gene. The CDR3 DNA follows: TGTGCCTGGAGAGCACCTAGAGCGGGAGAGCTGGTCGGGACCGGGGAGCTGTTTTTT. Its translation: CAWRAPRAGELVGTGELFF.

The rearrangement links TRBV10-3 to TRBJ1-1; 7 bases are a match to TRBD1. V lost 4 bases, J lost 4 bases, and 3 bases stayed unmatched. CDR3 size: 13 residues. Germline loops: CDR1 ENHRY, CDR2 SYGVKD. The CDR3 sequence is CAISGRTGTEAFF. For the CDR3, the DNA is TGTGCCATCAGTGGACGGACAGGCACTGAAGCTTTCTTT.

The chain carries TRBV18 and TRBJ1-4; TRBD1 matches at 8 bases. The V gene end was trimmed by 2 bases and the J gene end by 10 bases; junction bases not matched to a gene: 0. The length of the CDR3 is 12 residues. Germline lookup yields CDR1 KGHSH and CDR2 LQKENI. CDR3 amino acids: CASSPTGGKLFF. In DNA, the CDR3 is TGTGCCAGCTCACCAACAGGGGGAAAACTGTTTTTT.

The chain combines TRBV28 with TRBJ2-1; D may be TRBD1 (7 bases). Germline lookup yields CDR1 MDHEN and CDR2 SYDVKM. The CDR3 covers 16 residues. Trimming shortened V by 4 bases and J by 3 bases, and 16 bases separated the two germline ends. The DNA of the CDR3 is TGTGCCAGCAGTTGGACAGGAGGGATTAACTACAATGAGCAGTTCTTC. Residues: CASSWTGGINYNEQFF.